This TCR beta chain appears in the sequencing data of a study of CD8 T cells in Susac syndrome. Study background: Susac syndrome patients were untreated, on corticosteroids with some adding intravenous immunoglobulin, or on intravenous immunoglobulin only.

Comment on this clonotype: What it binds is not known.

Whole-study results and caveats: The authors found no clonal expansion in Susac syndrome CD4+ T cell repertoires.

This CDR3 has 14 residues. V was pared by 4 bases and J by 7 bases, with 6 bases of the junction left unmatched. Germline assignment: CDR1 DFQATT and CDR2 SNEGSKA (reference sequence). Random hexamers primed reverse transcription of 0.5 to 1 ug RNA. TCRdb re-called the immunoSEQ multiplex PCR reads with MiXCR, one entry per CDR3 protein. The table has under 200,000 distinct CDR3 sequences, 91% seen once. Definite or probable Susac syndrome was diagnosed using recently defined diagnostic criteria. V usage is TRBV20-1 and J usage is TRBJ2-2; 10 bases line up with TRBD2. The sequenced material came from CD4+ T cells from PBMCs. The clonotype was recovered from a human donor with Susac syndrome. The CDR3 sequence: CSATSGSLGGELFF. Written as DNA, the CDR3 is TGCAGTGCTACTAGCGGGAGTCTAGGCGGGGAGCTGTTTTTT.